Below, one TCR beta chain is given with its context. The sample is drawn from a study of blood T cell repertoires in COVID-19. Study in general: From T cells, B-cell-depleted T cells, or PBMCs came the material, which was cDNA or gDNA.

In the original analysis: How many nucleated cells were present was estimated from reference gene primer amplification. The protocol was immunoSEQ multiplex PCR, while the TCRdb copy is restricted to in-frame clones and leaves out a portion. V and J calls and clone size are those listed in that table; D and trimming were worked out from the DNA. Among about 67,000 clones listed, 75% to 85% were seen once. Between the trimmed V and J ends, which lost 5 bases and 0 bases, there was a span of 16 bases. Looked up from germline, CDR1 is MDHEN and CDR2 is SYDVKM. This CDR3 spans 16 amino acids. The TCR was taken from a woman aged 55-69 years with acute or convalescent COVID-19. V gene TRBV28 combines with J gene TRBJ1-2; D is uncertain. Sequenced sample: peripheral blood. The CDR3 sequence is CASSPRKGAANYGYTF. In nucleotides, the CDR3 is TGTGCCAGCAGTCCCCGTAAAGGAGCAGCTAACTATGGCTACACCTTC.